The 24 T cell receptor beta chains below all came from one sample that was sequenced in a study of blood T cell repertoires in COVID-19. Sequencing used immunoSEQ multiplex PCR; TCRdb keeps in-frame clones, though not all of them. The sample includes roughly 200,000 clones, about 86% of them seen just once. The sample consisted of PBMCs or T cells enriched from blood (not recorded which). Receptor source: a woman aged 40 to 50 in a cohort exposed to, infected with or recovered from COVID-19 (not recorded which).

J is TRBJ1-1 and V is TRBV15; 9 positions match TRBD1. Looked up from germline, CDR1 is LNHNV and CDR2 is YYDKDF (reference sequence). The CDR3 runs 15 residues. With V trimmed by 4 bases and J by 7 bases, 10 bases remained unmatched. In DNA form, the CDR3 reads TGTGCCACCAGCATTGATGACAGGGGGAAATTTGAAGCTTTCTTT. It translates to CATSIDDRGKFEAFF.

This clone was counted only a few times. The rearrangement links TRBV5-1 to TRBJ1-3; tentative D call: TRBD1 (5 bases). This CDR3 contains 14 residues. Germline CDR1 reads SGHRS; CDR2 reads YFSETQ. V shed 0 bases and J shed 4 bases, with 8 bases lying between them. The DNA for the CDR3 is TGCGCCAGCAGCTTGGCAGGGTTGGGAAACACCATATATTTT. Translation gives CASSLAGLGNTIYF.

This rearrangement joins TRBV6-5 to TRBJ1-2, with D maybe TRBD1 (5 bases). The V gene's germline CDR1 is MNHEY and CDR2 SVGAGI. The CDR3 is made up of 14 amino acids. The V and J ends lost 7 bases and 7 bases respectively, with 19 bases between them. CDR3 region: CASTLRVGHGGYTF. CDR3 nucleotides: TGTGCCAGCACTTTACGTGTGGGGCATGGTGGCTACACCTTC.

The chain links TRBV29-1 to TRBJ1-1; possible D gene TRBD1, 6 bases. Per the germline V gene, CDR1 is SQVTM and CDR2 is ANQGSEA. The CDR3 contains 15 residues. Trimming pared 4 bases from V and 1 base from J, leaving 16 bases between. CDR3 region: CSVAIYRAGNTEAFF. As DNA, the CDR3 is TGCAGCGTTGCTATCTACAGGGCGGGGAACACTGAAGCTTTCTTT.

This chain links TRBV9 with TRBJ2-3, with 8 bases lining up with TRBD2. The CDR3 is 16 amino acids. The junction had 11 bases not matched to a gene; V was cut back by 5 bases and J by 3 bases. Germline lookup yields CDR1 SGDLS and CDR2 YYNGEE. This CDR3 reads CASSAWVAGQTDTQYF. The DNA of the CDR3 is TGTGCCAGCAGTGCCTGGGTAGCGGGGCAGACAGATACGCAGTATTTT.

This clone was counted a single time. J is TRBJ1-5 and V is TRBV16; possible D gene TRBD1, 6 bases. V gave up 0 bases and J gave up 6 bases, with 12 bases separating them. The CDR3 sequence is 15 residues long. CDR1 KGHSY and CDR2 FQNENV come from the germline V gene. CDR3 in amino acids: CASSQSWDNGQPQHF. The CDR3 nucleotides are TGTGCCAGCAGCCAATCGTGGGACAACGGTCAGCCCCAGCATTTT.

The table lists this clone with a few counts. V gene TRBV6-5 combines with J gene TRBJ1-1; the match to TRBD1 covers 8 bases. V was pared by 6 bases and J by 6 bases, with 9 bases of the junction left unmatched. The germline V gene has CDR1 MNHEY and CDR2 SVGAGI. The CDR3 has 14 residues. The CDR3 is CASRTIGQGAEAFF. DNA of the CDR3: TGTGCCAGCAGAACAATTGGACAGGGCGCTGAAGCTTTCTTT.

J is TRBJ1-5 and V is TRBV3-1 (or the pseudogene TRBV3-2); no definite D call. There are 15 residues in the CDR3. Germline V gene lookup returns CDR1 LGHDT and CDR2 YNNKEL (reference sequence). V lost 0 bases to trimming and J lost 4 bases, with 10 bases between them. DNA of the CDR3: TGTGCCAGCAGCCAAGACGGCAGGAGGAATCAGCCCCAGCATTTT. Protein sequence: CASSQDGRRNQPQHF.

The genes are TRBV5-1 and TRBJ2-2; possibly TRBD1 for D (7 bases). Trimming took 3 bases from V and 2 from J, leaving 14 bases between them. There are 16 residues in the CDR3. The germline V gene encodes CDR1 SGHRS and CDR2 YFSETQ. As DNA, the CDR3 is TGCGCCAGCAGCTCCGAGGAGGGGGCAAACACCGGGGAGCTGTTTTTT. Amino acid sequence: CASSSEEGANTGELFF.

This sequence joins TRBV30 and TRBJ2-7; 9 bases align to TRBD1. Germline CDR1 and CDR2: GTSNPN and SVGIG (reference sequence). The CDR3 spans 15 residues. The junction had 10 bases not matched to a gene; V was cut back by 5 bases and J by 2 bases. DNA for the CDR3: TGTGCCTGGTCCTTCGGACAGGGGCATACCTACGAGCAGTACTTC. As protein: CAWSFGQGHTYEQYF. The full variable domain, in which reference TRBV30 and TRBJ2-7 provide the parts outside the CDR3, is SQTIHQWPATLVQPVGSPLSLECTVEGTSNPNLYWYRQAAGRGLQLLFYSVGIGQISSEVPQNLSASRPQDRQFILSSKKLLLSDSGFYLCAWSFGQGHTYEQYFGPGTRLTVT.

The chain carries TRBV5-4 and TRBJ1-1; 7 bases fit TRBD1. V was pared by 0 bases and J by 2 bases, with 10 bases of the junction left unmatched. The length of the CDR3 is 17 residues. Per germline, CDR1 SGHNT and CDR2 YYREEE (reference sequence). CDR3 bases: TGTGCCAGCAGCTTGGAGGGCAGGGGGATCCTTAACACTGAAGCTTTCTTT. Translation: CASSLEGRGILNTEAFF.

The chain combines TRBV5-6 with TRBJ1-2; 8 bases agree with TRBD1. The ends lost 10 bases at V and 2 bases at J; junction bases unmatched: 13. The CDR3 is 15 residues long. Germline values: CDR1 SGHDT, CDR2 YYEEEE. The CDR3 sequence: CASERGTGTNYGYTF. DNA of the CDR3: TGTGCCTCGGAAAGGGGGACAGGAACAAACTATGGCTACACCTTC. The full variable domain, in which reference TRBV5-6 and TRBJ1-2 provide the parts outside the CDR3, is DAGVTQSPTHLIKTRGQQVTLRCSPKSGHDTVSWYQQALGQGPQFIFQYYEEEERQRGNFPDRFSGHQFPNYSSELNVNALLLGDSALYLCASERGTGTNYGYTFGSGTRLTVV.

The chain links TRBV9 to TRBJ2-1; 10 nucleotides line up with TRBD2. The germline gives CDR1 SGDLS, CDR2 YYNGEE. This CDR3 region has 14 residues. J lost 12 bases, V lost 3 bases, and 9 bases had no gene match. In DNA, the CDR3 is TGTGCCAGCAGCGAACACGGGACTAGCGAGTCGCAGTTCTTC. The encoded protein is CASSEHGTSESQFF. Full variable domain (remainder filled in from reference TRBV9 and TRBJ2-1): DSGVTQTPKHLITATGQRVTLRCSPRSGDLSVYWYQQSLDQGLQFLIQYYNGEERAKGNILERFSAQQFPDLHSELNLSSLELGDSALYFCASSEHGTSESQFFGPGTRLTVL.

The gene calls are TRBV28 and TRBJ2-1; maybe TRBD1 (5 bases). The germline V gene encodes CDR1 MDHEN and CDR2 SYDVKM. The CDR3 is 14 amino acids. The V gene lost 3 bases and the J gene lost 9 bases, with 15 bases spanning the gap. The CDR3 loop is CASSFVAGPGEQFF. Written as DNA, the CDR3 is TGTGCCAGCAGTTTTGTTGCAGGGCCGGGTGAGCAGTTCTTC.

The genes are TRBV7-8 and TRBJ1-1; 9 nucleotides line up with TRBD1. Germline V gene sequence: CDR1 SGHVS, CDR2 FQNEAQ. This CDR3 is 13 amino acids long. With 3 bases clipped from V and 6 bases from J, the junction kept 2 bases outside the gene matches. In nucleotides, the CDR3 is TGTGCCAGCAGCTTCGGACAGGGGTCTGAAGCTTTCTTT. It is translated as CASSFGQGSEAFF.

In this sample, this clone turned up once. V is TRBV10-1 and J is TRBJ2-2; 8 bases map to TRBD1. J lost 3 bases, V lost 1 base, and 1 base had no gene match. The CDR3 consists of 15 residues. CDR1 is WNHNN and CDR2 is SYGVQD in the germline V gene (reference sequence). The CDR3 DNA sequence: TGCGCCAGCAGTGAGTTCAGGGGGCACACCGGGGAGCTGTTTTTT. Residues: CASSEFRGHTGELFF.

The rearrangement links TRBV14 to TRBJ1-2; D gene ambiguous. Germline V CDR1 and CDR2: SGHDN, FVKESK. The V end lost 3 bases, the J end lost 3 bases, and 11 bases lay between the germline ends. CDR3 length: 14 amino acids. CDR3 region: CASSHQLEYYGYTF. The CDR3 nucleotides read TGTGCCAGCAGCCATCAATTGGAGTACTATGGCTACACCTTC.

The V call is TRBV7-2, the J call TRBJ2-3; perhaps TRBD2 as D (6 bases). CDR3 size: 14 residues. Trimming stripped 0 bases from V and 6 bases from J, with 10 bases between. CDR1 SGHTA and CDR2 FQGNSA come from the germline V gene. The CDR3, as DNA: TGTGCCAGCAGCTTAGCTAGGCTAGCGGATACGCAGTATTTT. Protein: CASSLARLADTQYF.

The V and J genes are TRBV5-1 and TRBJ1-1; D not resolved. CDR3 length: 14 amino acids. Per germline, CDR1 SGHRS and CDR2 YFSETQ. Trimming removed 0 bases from V and 0 bases from J, with 6 bases in between. The CDR3 region is CASSLGSMNTEAFF. In nucleotides, the CDR3 is TGCGCCAGCAGCTTGGGTAGCATGAACACTGAAGCTTTCTTT.

The chain uses TRBV3-1 (or the pseudogene TRBV3-2) and TRBJ2-7; the D gene is possibly TRBD1 (6 bases). V shed 4 bases and J shed 9 bases, with 19 bases lying between them. Germline CDR1 is LGHDT and CDR2 is YNNKEL (reference sequence). The CDR3 runs 14 residues. The CDR3 here is CASSRDPEGVAQYF. The CDR3 coding sequence is TGTGCCAGCAGCCGCGACCCCGAGGGGGTCGCGCAGTACTTC.

The rearrangement uses TRBV29-1 and TRBJ2-7; perhaps TRBD1 as D (6 bases). There are 12 residues in the CDR3. V dropped 4 bases and J dropped 6 bases, with 13 bases sitting between them. Germline lookup yields CDR1 SQVTM and CDR2 ANQGSEA. This CDR3 reads CSVVTGFGEQYF. The CDR3 DNA follows: TGCAGCGTTGTTACAGGGTTCGGCGAGCAGTACTTC.

The chain is built from TRBV20-1 and TRBJ2-1; tentative D call: TRBD1 (6 bases). V lost 5 bases and J lost 9, with 11 bases in between. Germline assignment: CDR1 DFQATT and CDR2 SNEGSKA (reference sequence). This CDR3 is built from 11 residues. The CDR3 here is CSAVTGSEQFF. The CDR3 region has the DNA TGCAGTGCTGTCACAGGGAGTGAGCAGTTCTTC.

The genes are TRBV5-1 and TRBJ1-1; D is unresolved. Germline CDR1 and CDR2: SGHRS and YFSETQ. The CDR3 runs to 12 residues. Deletions cut 5 bases from V and 1 base from J, with 6 bases between. CDR3 bases: TGCGCCAGCAGGAACAGGAACACTGAAGCTTTCTTT. It codes for CASRNRNTEAFF.

This rearrangement joins TRBV9 to TRBJ2-3; maybe TRBD2 (6 bases). V was trimmed by 0 bases and J by 1 base, leaving 12 bases between them. Per germline, CDR1 SGDLS and CDR2 YYNGEE. The CDR3 is made up of 16 amino acids. CDR3 nucleotides: TGTGCCAGCAGCGTAGGGGGAGCTAGCGGCACAGATACGCAGTATTTT. This sequence encodes CASSVGGASGTDTQYF. The whole variable domain, filled in from reference TRBV9 and TRBJ2-3, reads DSGVTQTPKHLITATGQRVTLRCSPRSGDLSVYWYQQSLDQGLQFLIQYYNGEERAKGNILERFSAQQFPDLHSELNLSSLELGDSALYFCASSVGGASGTDTQYFGPGTRLTVL.